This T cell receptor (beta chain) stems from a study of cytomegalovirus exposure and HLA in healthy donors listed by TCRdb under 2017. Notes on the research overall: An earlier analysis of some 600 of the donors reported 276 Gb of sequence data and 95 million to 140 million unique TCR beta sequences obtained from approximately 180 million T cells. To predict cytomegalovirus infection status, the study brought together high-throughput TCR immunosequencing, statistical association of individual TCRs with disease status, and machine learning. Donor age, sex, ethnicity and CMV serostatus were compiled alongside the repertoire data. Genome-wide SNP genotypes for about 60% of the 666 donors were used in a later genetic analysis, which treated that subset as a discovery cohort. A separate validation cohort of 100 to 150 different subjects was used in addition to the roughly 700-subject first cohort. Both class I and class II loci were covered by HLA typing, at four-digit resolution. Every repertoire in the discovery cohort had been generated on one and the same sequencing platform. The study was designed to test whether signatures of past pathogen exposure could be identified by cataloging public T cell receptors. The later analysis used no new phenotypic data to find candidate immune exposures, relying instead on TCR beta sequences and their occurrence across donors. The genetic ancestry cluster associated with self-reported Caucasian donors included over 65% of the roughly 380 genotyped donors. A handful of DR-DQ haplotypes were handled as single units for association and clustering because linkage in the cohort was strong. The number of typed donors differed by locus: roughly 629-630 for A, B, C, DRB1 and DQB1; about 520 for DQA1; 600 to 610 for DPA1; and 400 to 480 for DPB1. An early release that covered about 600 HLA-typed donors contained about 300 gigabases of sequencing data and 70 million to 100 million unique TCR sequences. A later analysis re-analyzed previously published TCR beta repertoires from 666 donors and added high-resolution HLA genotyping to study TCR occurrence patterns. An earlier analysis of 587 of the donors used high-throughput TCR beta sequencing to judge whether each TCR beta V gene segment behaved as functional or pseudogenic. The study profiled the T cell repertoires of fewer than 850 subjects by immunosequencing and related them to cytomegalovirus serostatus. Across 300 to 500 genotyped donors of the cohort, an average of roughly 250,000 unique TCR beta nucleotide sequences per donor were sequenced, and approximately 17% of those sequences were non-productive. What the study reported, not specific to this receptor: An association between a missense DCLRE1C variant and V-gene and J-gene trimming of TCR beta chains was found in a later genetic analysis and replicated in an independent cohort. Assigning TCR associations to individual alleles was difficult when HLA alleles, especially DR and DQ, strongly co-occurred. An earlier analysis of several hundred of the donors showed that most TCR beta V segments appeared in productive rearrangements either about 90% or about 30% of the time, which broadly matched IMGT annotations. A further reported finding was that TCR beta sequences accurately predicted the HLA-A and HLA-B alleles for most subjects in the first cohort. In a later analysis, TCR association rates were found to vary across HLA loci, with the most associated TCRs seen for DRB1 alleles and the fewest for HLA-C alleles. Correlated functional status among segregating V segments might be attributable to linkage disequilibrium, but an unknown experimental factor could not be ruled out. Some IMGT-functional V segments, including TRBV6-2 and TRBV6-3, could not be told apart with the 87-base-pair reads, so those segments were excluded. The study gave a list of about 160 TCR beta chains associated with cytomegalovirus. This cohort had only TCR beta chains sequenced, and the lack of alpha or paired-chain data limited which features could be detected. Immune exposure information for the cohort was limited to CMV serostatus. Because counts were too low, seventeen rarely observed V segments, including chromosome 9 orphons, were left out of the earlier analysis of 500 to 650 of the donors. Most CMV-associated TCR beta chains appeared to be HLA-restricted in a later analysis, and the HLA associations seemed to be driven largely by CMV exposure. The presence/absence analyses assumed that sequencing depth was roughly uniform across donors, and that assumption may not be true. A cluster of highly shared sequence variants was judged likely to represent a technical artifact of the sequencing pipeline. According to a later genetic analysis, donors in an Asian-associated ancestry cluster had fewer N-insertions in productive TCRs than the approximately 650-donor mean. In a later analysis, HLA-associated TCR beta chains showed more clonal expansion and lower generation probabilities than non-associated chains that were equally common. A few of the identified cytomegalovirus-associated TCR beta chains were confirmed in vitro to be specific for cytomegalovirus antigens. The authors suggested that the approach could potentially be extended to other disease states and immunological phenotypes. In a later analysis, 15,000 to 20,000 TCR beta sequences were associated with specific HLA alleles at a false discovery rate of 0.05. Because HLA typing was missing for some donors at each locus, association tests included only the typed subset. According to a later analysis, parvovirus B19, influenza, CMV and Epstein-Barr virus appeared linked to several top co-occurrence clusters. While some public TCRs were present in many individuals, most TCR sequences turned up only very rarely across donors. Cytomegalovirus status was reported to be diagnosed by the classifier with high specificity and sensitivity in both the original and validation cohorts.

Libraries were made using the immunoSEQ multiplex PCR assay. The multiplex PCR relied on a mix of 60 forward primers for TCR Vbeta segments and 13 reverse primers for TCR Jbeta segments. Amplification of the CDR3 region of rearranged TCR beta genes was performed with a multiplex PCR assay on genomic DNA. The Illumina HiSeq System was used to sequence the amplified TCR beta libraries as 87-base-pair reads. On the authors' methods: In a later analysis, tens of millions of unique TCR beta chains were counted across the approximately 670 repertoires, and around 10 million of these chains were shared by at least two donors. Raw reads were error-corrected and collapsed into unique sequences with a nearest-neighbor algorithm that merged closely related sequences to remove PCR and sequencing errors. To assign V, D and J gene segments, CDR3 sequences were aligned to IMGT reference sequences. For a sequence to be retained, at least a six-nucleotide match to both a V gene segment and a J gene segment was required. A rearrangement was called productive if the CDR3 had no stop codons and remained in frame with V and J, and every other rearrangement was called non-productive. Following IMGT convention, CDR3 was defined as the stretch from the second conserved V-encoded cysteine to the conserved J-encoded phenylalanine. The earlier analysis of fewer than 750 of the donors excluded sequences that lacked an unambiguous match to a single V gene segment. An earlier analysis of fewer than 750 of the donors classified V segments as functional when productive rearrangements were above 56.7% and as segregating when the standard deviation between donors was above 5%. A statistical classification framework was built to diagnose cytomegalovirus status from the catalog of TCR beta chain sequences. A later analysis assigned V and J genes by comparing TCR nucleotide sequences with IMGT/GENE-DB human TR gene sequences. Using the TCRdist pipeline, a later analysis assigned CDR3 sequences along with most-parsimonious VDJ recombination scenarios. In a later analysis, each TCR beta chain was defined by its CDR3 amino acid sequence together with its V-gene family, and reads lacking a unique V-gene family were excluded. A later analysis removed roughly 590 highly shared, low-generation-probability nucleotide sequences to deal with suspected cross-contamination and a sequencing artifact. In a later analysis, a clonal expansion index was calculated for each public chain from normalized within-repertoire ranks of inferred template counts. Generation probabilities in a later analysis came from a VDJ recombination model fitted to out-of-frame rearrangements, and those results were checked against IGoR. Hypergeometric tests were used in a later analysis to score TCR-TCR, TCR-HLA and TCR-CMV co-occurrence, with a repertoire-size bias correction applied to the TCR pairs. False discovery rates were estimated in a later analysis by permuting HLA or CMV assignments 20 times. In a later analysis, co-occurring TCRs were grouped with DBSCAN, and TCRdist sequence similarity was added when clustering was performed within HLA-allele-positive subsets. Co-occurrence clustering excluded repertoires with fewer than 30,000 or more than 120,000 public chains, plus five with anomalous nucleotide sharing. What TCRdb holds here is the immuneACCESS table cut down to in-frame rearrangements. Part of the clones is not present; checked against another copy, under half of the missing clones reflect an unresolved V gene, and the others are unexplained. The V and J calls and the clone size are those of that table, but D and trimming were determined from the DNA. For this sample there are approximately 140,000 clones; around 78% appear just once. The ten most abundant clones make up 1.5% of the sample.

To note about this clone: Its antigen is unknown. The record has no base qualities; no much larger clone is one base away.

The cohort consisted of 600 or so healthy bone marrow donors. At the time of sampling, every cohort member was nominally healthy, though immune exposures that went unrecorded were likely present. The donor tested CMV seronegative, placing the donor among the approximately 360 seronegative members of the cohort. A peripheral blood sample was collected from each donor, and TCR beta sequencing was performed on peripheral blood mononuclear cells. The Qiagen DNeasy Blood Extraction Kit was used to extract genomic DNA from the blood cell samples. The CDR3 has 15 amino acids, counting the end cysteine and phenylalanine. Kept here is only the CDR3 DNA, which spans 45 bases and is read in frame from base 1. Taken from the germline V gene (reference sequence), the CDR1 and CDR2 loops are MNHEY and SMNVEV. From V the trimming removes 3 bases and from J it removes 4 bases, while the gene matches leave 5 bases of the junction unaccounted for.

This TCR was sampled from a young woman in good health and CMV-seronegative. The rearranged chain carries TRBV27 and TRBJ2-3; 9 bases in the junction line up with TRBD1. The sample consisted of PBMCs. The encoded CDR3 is CASSLDRGGPDTQYF. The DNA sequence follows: TGTGCCAGCAGTTTGGACAGGGGTGGGCCAGATACGCAGTATTTT.